One sample yielded the 30 T cell receptor beta chains listed below, sequenced in a study of T cells in localized non-small cell lung cancer. Data came from immunoSEQ multiplex PCR; TCRdb stores just in-frame clones and leaves some out. The sample lists 64,000 or so clones, roughly nine tenths occurring once. Sequences were derived from peripheral blood, sampled before any cancer treatment. The receptors come from a woman aged 35 to 75 with stage I lung adenocarcinoma.

The genes are TRBV28 and TRBJ1-5, with 7 bases matching TRBD1. Germline values: CDR1 MDHEN, CDR2 SYDVKM. V shed 5 bases and J 6 bases; nucleotides not matched to a gene: 10. The CDR3 runs 15 residues. CDR3 sequence: CASSPGGQKGQPQHF. The CDR3 coding sequence is TGTGCCAGCAGTCCCGGGGGACAGAAGGGTCAGCCCCAGCATTTT. Drawing the rest from reference TRBV28 and TRBJ1-5, the complete variable domain is DVKVTQSSRYLVKRTGEKVFLECVQDMDHENMFWYRQDPGLGLRLIYFSYDVKMKEKGDIPEGYSVSREKKERFSLILESASTNQTSMYLCASSPGGQKGQPQHFGDGTRLSIL.

The J gene is TRBJ2-7, the V gene TRBV6-5, with TRBD2 as a possible D gene (7 bases). CDR3 length: 15 residues. The germline V gene has CDR1 MNHEY and CDR2 SVGAGI. The germline V and J ends were trimmed by 5 bases and 2 bases, with 16 bases remaining between them. Here the CDR3 DNA reads TGTGCCAGCAGTGCCCTAACGGGGGGCCCCTACGAGCAGTACTTC. Its translation: CASSALTGGPYEQYF.

The chain couples TRBV5-1 to TRBJ2-7; tentatively, D is TRBD2 (6 bases). Trimming took off 4 bases at V and 2 bases at J, with 10 bases between the two ends. CDR1 and CDR2 (germline): SGHRS, YFSETQ. This CDR3 contains 13 residues. CDR3 region: CASSTGTAYEQYF. For the CDR3, the DNA is TGCGCCAGCAGCACCGGGACTGCCTACGAGCAGTACTTC.

In DNA, the CDR3 is TGTGCCAGCAGCATCGACTATAGCAATCAGCCCCAGCATTTT. Translation: CASSIDYSNQPQHF. The rearrangement joins TRBV7-9 to TRBJ1-5; D gene ambiguous. V shed 5 bases and J shed 0 bases, with 8 bases lying between them. Germline values: CDR1 SEHNR, CDR2 FQNEAQ (reference sequence). The CDR3 totals 14 residues.

This clone was detected only once. The chain combines TRBV27 with TRBJ2-5, with D unresolved. The CDR3 runs to 15 residues. The V gene's germline CDR1 is MNHEY and CDR2 SMNVEV (reference sequence). The germline V and J ends were trimmed by 1 base and 1 base, with 10 bases remaining between them. The CDR3 loop reads CASSLYGGLQETQYF. The CDR3 DNA reads TGTGCCAGCAGTTTATACGGCGGCCTCCAAGAGACCCAGTACTTC.

The chain recombines TRBV6-1 with TRBJ1-1; D call uncertain. There are 14 residues in the CDR3. V lost 6 bases, J lost 6 bases, and 17 bases lay in between. CDR1 is MNHNS and CDR2 is SASEGT in the germline V gene. DNA of the CDR3: TGTGCCAGCAGGGATTCCTTAGGGTTCCCTGAAGCTTTCTTT. It translates to CASRDSLGFPEAFF.

The chain joins TRBV21-1 to TRBJ2-3; TRBD2, the table's D call, lacks a check against the DNA. TRBV21-1 counts as a pseudogene. The CDR3 has 13 residues. Here the CDR3 reads CASNTGGADTQYF. The CDR3 region has the DNA TGTGCCAGCAACACGGGGGGGGCAGATACGCAGTATTTT.

This clone was seen just once. This chain joins TRBV15 and TRBJ1-5; D possibly corresponds to TRBD1 (5 bases). Trimming pared 0 bases from V and 1 base from J, leaving 7 bases between. The CDR3 runs 15 residues. In germline, CDR1 is LNHNV, CDR2 YYDKDF (reference sequence). CDR3 sequence reads: CATSRDRVSNQPQHF. DNA of the CDR3: TGTGCCACCAGCAGAGACAGGGTAAGCAATCAGCCCCAGCATTTT.

The V and J genes are TRBV20-1 and TRBJ1-1; no clear D. The CDR3 runs to 10 residues. Germline CDR1 and CDR2: DFQATT and SNEGSKA (reference sequence). Trimming took 5 bases from V and 2 from J, leaving 3 bases between them. The CDR3 reads CSAPNTEAFF. The CDR3 nucleotides are TGCAGTGCTCCTAACACTGAAGCTTTCTTT.

The chain couples TRBV30 to TRBJ1-2; D possibly corresponds to TRBD1 (5 bases). The germline CDR1 and CDR2 sequences are GTSNPN and SVGIG (reference sequence). Trimming cost V 4 bases and J 8 bases, with 17 bases left between them. The CDR3 loop spans 13 amino acids. CDR3 in DNA: TGTGCCTGGAAAGGGGCGACCCTGGAGGGCTACACCTTC. Encoded protein: CAWKGATLEGYTF.

This rearrangement joins TRBV5-1 to TRBJ1-5; D remains unclear. CDR1 is SGHRS, CDR2 YFSETQ, per germline. This CDR3 is 15 amino acids long. Trimming removed 4 bases from V and 0 bases from J, with 11 bases in between. The CDR3 DNA reads TGCGCCAGCAGCGCGGACGGCGATAGCAATCAGCCCCAGCATTTT. Amino acids: CASSADGDSNQPQHF.

This chain links TRBV7-2 with TRBJ2-3; D uncertain. CDR3 length equals 12 residues. The germline V gene encodes CDR1 SGHTA and CDR2 FQGNSA. Trimming took 7 bases from V and 5 from J, leaving 10 bases between them. The CDR3 DNA reads as TGTGCCAGCACCTGGTATTTAGATACGCAGTATTTT. This gives the protein CASTWYLDTQYF.

The rearrangement joins TRBV6-5 to TRBJ2-2; D is ambiguous. CDR3 length equals 14 residues. Trimming removed 1 base from V and 1 base from J, with 4 bases in between. CDR1 and CDR2 from the germline V gene are MNHEY and SVGAGI. This CDR3 is CASSYFMNTGELFF. CDR3 sequence (DNA): TGTGCCAGCAGTTACTTTATGAACACCGGGGAGCTGTTTTTT.

The gene calls are TRBV4-2 and TRBJ2-1; TRBD1 matches 7 bases. This CDR3 region has 15 residues. V was pared by 1 base and J by 8 bases, with 8 bases of the junction left unmatched. Germline V gives CDR1 LGHNA, CDR2 YNFKEQ. The CDR3 protein is CASSQGSLQGHEQFF. CDR3 nucleotide sequence: TGTGCCAGCAGCCAAGGCTCTCTACAGGGGCATGAGCAGTTCTTC.

The chain combines TRBV6-1 with TRBJ1-5; 7 bases are shared with TRBD1. V lost 1 base to trimming and J lost 1 base; unmatched junction nucleotides: 7. This CDR3 is built from 17 residues. Germline lookup yields CDR1 MNHNS and CDR2 SASEGT. CDR3: CASSEEGRGPSNQPQHF. CDR3 DNA sequence: TGTGCCAGCAGTGAAGAGGGAAGGGGGCCAAGCAATCAGCCCCAGCATTTT.

The rearrangement links TRBV18 to TRBJ1-2; no definite D call. The CDR3 has 13 residues. V was clipped by 0 bases and J by 4 bases, with 6 bases between them. Per the germline V gene, CDR1 is KGHSH and CDR2 is LQKENI. The chain's CDR3 is CASSPPSVYGYTF. CDR3 sequence (DNA): TGTGCCAGCTCACCACCTTCGGTCTATGGCTACACCTTC. The whole variable domain, filled in from reference TRBV18 and TRBJ1-2, reads NAGVMQNPRHLVRRRGQEARLRCSPMKGHSHVYWYRQLPEEGLKFMVYLQKENIIDESGMPKERFSAEFPKEGPSILRIQQVVRGDSAAYFCASSPPSVYGYTFGSGTRLTVV.

The chain uses TRBV27 and TRBJ2-3, with D maybe TRBD2 (5 bases). The V end lost 2 bases, the J end lost 0 bases, and 6 bases lay between the germline ends. CDR1 MNHEY and CDR2 SMNVEV come from the germline V gene (reference sequence). The CDR3 has 14 residues. CDR3 nucleotides: TGTGCCAGCAGTTTACCGGGGAGCACAGATACGCAGTATTTT. Its translation is CASSLPGSTDTQYF.

The chain has TRBV7-6 and TRBJ1-6, with D hard to call. This CDR3 spans 15 amino acids. Germline CDR1 is SGHVS and CDR2 is FNYEAQ. V was trimmed by 5 bases and J by 4 bases, leaving 12 bases between them. The CDR3, as DNA: TGTGCCAGCAGCCCAGAGGTGGGTTATAATTCACCCCTCCACTTT. It translates to CASSPEVGYNSPLHF.

This chain connects TRBV6-1 to TRBJ2-7, with D possibly being TRBD1 (5 bases). The CDR3 length is 14 residues. Trimming took off 5 bases at V and 2 bases at J, with 13 bases between the two ends. Germline V gene data show CDR1 as MNHNS and CDR2 as SASEGT. The CDR3 region has the DNA TGTGCCAGCAGTCCTCGCAGGGCCCCCTACGAGCAGTACTTC. Translated, it gives CASSPRRAPYEQYF.

The chain employs TRBV27 and TRBJ2-1; 8 bases are a match to TRBD2. Trimming removed 0 bases from V and 8 bases from J; junction bases left unmatched: 6. The CDR3 covers 15 residues. Germline values: CDR1 MNHEY, CDR2 SMNVEV (reference sequence). The CDR3 sequence: CASSLSISGKYEQFF. The CDR3 DNA reads TGTGCCAGCAGTTTATCGATTAGCGGGAAATATGAGCAGTTCTTC.

By proportion, this clone is medium-sized. The CDR3 coding sequence is TGTGCCAGCAGCCACCGGGACACCTCTTCCCATGAGCAGTTCTTC. Its protein is CASSHRDTSSHEQFF. This rearrangement joins TRBV6-6 to TRBJ2-1; tentative D call: TRBD1 (6 bases). The CDR3 loop spans 15 amino acids. V was cut by 6 bases and J by 8 bases, with 20 bases left in between. Looked up from germline, CDR1 is MNHNY and CDR2 is SVGAGI (reference sequence).

V is TRBV7-6 and J is TRBJ1-4, with 9 bases fitting TRBD1. There are 17 residues in the CDR3. Trimming took 3 bases from V and 6 from J; bases not matched to a gene: 11. Germline loops: CDR1 SGHVS, CDR2 FNYEAQ. CDR3 loop: CASSLWDREARYEKLFF. The CDR3 nucleotides read TGTGCCAGCAGCTTGTGGGACAGGGAGGCACGCTATGAAAAACTGTTTTTT.

V usage is TRBV6-6 and J usage is TRBJ2-1, with D uncertain. This CDR3 has 15 residues. V lost 5 bases, J lost 4 bases, and 15 bases lay in between. Germline CDR1 MNHNY, CDR2 SVGAGI (reference sequence). CDR3 loop: CASSPSQTFYNEQFF. CDR3 DNA: TGTGCCAGCAGTCCCTCACAGACCTTTTACAATGAGCAGTTCTTC.

The chain combines TRBV2 with TRBJ1-4, with 7 bases matching TRBD1. Trimming cost V 4 bases and J 0 bases; bases outside gene matches: 5. Germline values: CDR1 SNHLY, CDR2 FYNNEI. The CDR3 is made up of 16 amino acids. The CDR3 protein is CASSGTGSTTNEKLFF. The CDR3 DNA follows: TGTGCCAGCAGTGGGACAGGTTCGACAACTAATGAAAAACTGTTTTTT.

This clone appeared a single time. The sample contains more than one DNA sequence encoding this CDR3. The gene calls are TRBV5-1 and TRBJ2-4; possibly TRBD1 for D (6 bases). CDR1 and CDR2 from the germline V gene are SGHRS and YFSETQ. CDR3 length: 22 residues. Between the trimmed V and J ends, which lost 0 bases and 0 bases, there was a span of 28 bases. The CDR3 here is CASSLVGSVPLTGLKAKNIQYF. The CDR3 nucleotides are TGCGCCAGCAGCTTGGTTGGGTCAGTGCCCTTGACAGGATTAAAAGCCAAAAACATTCAGTACTTC.

The V call is TRBV7-7, the J call TRBJ2-1; TRBD2 aligns across 10 bases. Germline V gene data show CDR1 as SSHAT and CDR2 as FNYEAQ (reference sequence). The CDR3 loop spans 16 amino acids. J gave up 6 bases and V 1 base, and 6 bases lay outside the gene matches. CDR3 bases: TGTGCCAGCAGCTTAGGAGCTAGCGGGGGCCCCAATGAGCAGTTCTTC. It encodes CASSLGASGGPNEQFF.

This chain uses TRBV5-4 with TRBJ1-2; possible D gene TRBD1, 6 bases. The CDR3 is made up of 14 amino acids. Germline V CDR1 and CDR2: SGHNT, YYREEE (reference sequence). V was cut by 4 bases and J by 2 bases, with 12 bases left in between. CDR3 nucleotide sequence: TGTGCCAGCAGCCCGGGGGCAGAAAACTATGGCTACACCTTC. Protein: CASSPGAENYGYTF.

V is TRBV29-1 and J is TRBJ1-2, with D perhaps TRBD1 (5 bases). V was shortened by 5 bases and J by 2 bases, with 12 bases between the two germline ends. There are 13 residues in the CDR3. Germline CDR1 and CDR2: SQVTM and ANQGSEA. The CDR3 nucleotides are TGCAGCGTTTCTATCTCAGGGAACTATGGCTACACCTTC. As protein: CSVSISGNYGYTF.

The CDR3 is CASRQGAGITEAFF. DNA for the CDR3: TGTGCCAGCAGACAGGGGGCTGGTATCACTGAAGCTTTCTTT. V gene TRBV6-6 combines with J gene TRBJ1-1; 9 positions match TRBD1. J lost 4 bases, V lost 6 bases, and 6 bases had no gene match. CDR3 length: 14 amino acids. Germline assignment: CDR1 MNHNY and CDR2 SVGAGI (reference sequence).

The chain joins TRBV18 to TRBJ1-5, with D perhaps TRBD1 (6 bases). Germline-derived CDR1 and CDR2 are KGHSH and LQKENI. V lost 0 bases and J 7 bases, leaving 13 bases between the germline ends. CDR3 length: 15 amino acids. CDR3 nucleotides: TGTGCCAGCTCACCACCGGGGGCGGAGGTCCAGCCCCAGCATTTT. As protein: CASSPPGAEVQPQHF. The variable domain in full, with the rest retrieved from reference TRBV18 and TRBJ1-5, is NAGVMQNPRHLVRRRGQEARLRCSPMKGHSHVYWYRQLPEEGLKFMVYLQKENIIDESGMPKERFSAEFPKEGPSILRIQQVVRGDSAAYFCASSPPGAEVQPQHFGDGTRLSIL.